The entry below gives a single TCR beta chain sequence along with its context. The protocol was immunoSEQ multiplex PCR, while the TCRdb copy is restricted to in-frame clones and leaves out a portion. The repertoire holds about 190,000 clones, with about four fifths as singletons. The source of the sample is a study of blood T cell repertoires in COVID-19. The CDR3 runs 14 residues. The V gene's germline CDR1 is DFQATT and CDR2 SNEGSKA (reference sequence). Trimming stripped 3 bases from V and 0 bases from J, with 11 bases between. This clonotype was obtained from a woman aged 30 to 39 who had been exposed to COVID-19. Sequencing was performed on PBMCs or T cells enriched from blood (not recorded which). The rearrangement links TRBV20-1 to TRBJ1-1; D is uncertain. The CDR3 spells CSASRQTMNTEAFF. CDR3 nucleotides: TGCAGTGCTAGTAGGCAGACAATGAACACTGAAGCTTTCTTT.